Listed here is a single T cell receptor (beta chain). The antigen remains undetermined. This specimen belongs to a study of CD8+ T cells in alopecia areata. Study context: Affected scalp percentage set treated patients' severity scores.

V shed 8 bases and J shed 2 bases, with 22 bases lying between them. Germline-derived CDR1 and CDR2 are SQVTM and ANQGSEA. CDR3 size: 15 residues. The treatment: oral pan-JAK inhibitor, 5-10 mg twice daily. Those with alopecia areata gave lesional scalp punch biopsies and peripheral blood. cDNA prepared by RNA extraction and subsequent reverse transcription served as the template for sequencing. Clones were sequenced by immunoSEQ multiplex PCR, and TCRdb holds only the in-frame ones, with some missing. The sample has 100,000 to 150,000 clones; around 58% are singletons. Study results and limitations: An increase in clonality over normal scalp was evident in lesional scalp, especially alopecia totalis/universalis.

Sequenced material: CD8+ T cells sorted from blood, taken at week 4, from a patient treated with tofacitinib. The V and J genes are TRBV29-1 and TRBJ2-7, with a possible D match to TRBD1 (5 bases). The receptor was isolated from a human donor with alopecia areata. CDR3 residues: CSFQRVQDLPYEQYF. The CDR3 DNA sequence: TGCAGCTTTCAGCGCGTACAGGATCTTCCCTACGAGCAGTACTTC.